The present T cell receptor (beta chain) was sequenced within a study of T cells expressing NK-cell markers. Study-level information: Of eight sequenced donors, seven were HCMV-seropositive and one HCMV-seronegative.

Findings and limits, study-wide: Several donors' CD3+CD56-NKG2C+ cells were dominated by the same clonotypes.

TCRdb re-called the 5' RACE reads and shows each CDR3 protein once, DNA omitted. Reported are about 170,000 distinct CDR3 sequences; the ten largest clones contain around 20%. The CDR3 is 14 residues long. Germline loops: CDR1 MGHRA, CDR2 YSYEKL. On this clonotype: Its antigen is as yet unknown.

The V call is TRBV4-1, the J call TRBJ1-1. Source material: blood T cells: a sorted CD56 or NKG2C T cell subset, CD4+ or CD8+ T cells, or bulk PBMC T cells (not recorded which). The sequence derives from a man between 18 and 69 years old in good health. The CDR3 spells CASSQESGRREAFF.